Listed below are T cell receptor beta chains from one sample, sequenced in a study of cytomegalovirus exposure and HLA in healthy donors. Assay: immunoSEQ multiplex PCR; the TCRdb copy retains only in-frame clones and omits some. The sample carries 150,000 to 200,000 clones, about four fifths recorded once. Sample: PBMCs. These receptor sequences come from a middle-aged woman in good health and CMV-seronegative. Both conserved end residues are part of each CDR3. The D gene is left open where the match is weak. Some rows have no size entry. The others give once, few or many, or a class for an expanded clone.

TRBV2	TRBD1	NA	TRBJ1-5	TGTGCCAGCAGGGAGGGGACAGGCGGCTTTAATAATCAGCCCCAGCATTTT	CASREGTGGFNNQPQHF
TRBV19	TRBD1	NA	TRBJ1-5	TGTGCCAGTAGTATCGGGACAGACTATAATCAGCCCCAGCATTTT	CASSIGTDYNQPQHF
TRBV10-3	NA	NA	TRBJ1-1	TGTGCCATCAGTGAAACGGGTTTGAACACTGAAGCTTTCTTT	CAISETGLNTEAFF
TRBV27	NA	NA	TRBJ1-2	TGTGCCAGCAGTCTACAGGGAGTTGGCTATGGCTACACCTTC	CASSLQGVGYGYTF
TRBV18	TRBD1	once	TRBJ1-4	TGTGCCAGCTCAGTTCGGACAGGGGGCAATGAAAAACTGTTTTTT	CASSVRTGGNEKLFF
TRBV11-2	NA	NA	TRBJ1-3	TGTGCCAGCATTCTTAACCCTGGGCCTGGAAACACCATATATTTT	CASILNPGPGNTIYF
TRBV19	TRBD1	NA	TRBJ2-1	TGTGCCAGTAGTCCCAGGGGACAGGAGTACAATGAGCAGTTCTTC	CASSPRGQEYNEQFF
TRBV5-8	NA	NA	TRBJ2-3	TGTGCCAGCAGCTTCAGGGGTCTTTTAACAGATACGCAGTATTTT	CASSFRGLLTDTQYF
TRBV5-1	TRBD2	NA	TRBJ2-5	TGCGCCAGCAGCCCCGGCGGGAGTGCAGAGACCCAGTACTTC	CASSPGGSAETQYF
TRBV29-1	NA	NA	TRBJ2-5	TGCAGCGTTGAACTCCCTAAAGAAGAGACCCAGTACTTC	CSVELPKEETQYF
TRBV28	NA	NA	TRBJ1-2	TGTGCCAGCAGTTTGGGGACATACTATGGCTACACCTTC	CASSLGTYYGYTF
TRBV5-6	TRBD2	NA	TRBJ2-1	TGTGCCAGCAGCGCCTCTAGCGGGGGCACAGACAATGAGCAGTTCTTC	CASSASSGGTDNEQFF
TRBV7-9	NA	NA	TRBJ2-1	TGTGCCAGCAGCTCGGGTCAGGGGGGAGGTGGTGACAATGAGCAGTTCTTC	CASSSGQGGGGDNEQFF
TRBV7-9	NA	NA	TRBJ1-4	TGTGCCAGCACCAAACAGGGTGGTTGGAAACTGTTTTTT	CASTKQGGWKLFF
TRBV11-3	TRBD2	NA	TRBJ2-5	TGTGCCAGCAGCCCACGACTAGCGGGAGACGAGACCCAGTACTTC	CASSPRLAGDETQYF
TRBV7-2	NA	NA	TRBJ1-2	TGTGCCAGCAGCTTAGCCCAGGGAAACGGCTACACCTTC	CASSLAQGNGYTF
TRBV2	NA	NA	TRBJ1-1	TGTGCCAGCATGTACGGAGCCCGGAACACTGAAGCTTTCTTT	CASMYGARNTEAFF
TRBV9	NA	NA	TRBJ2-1	TGTGCCAGCAGCGTAGGGGGCGTAGGGAATGAGCAGTTCTTC	CASSVGGVGNEQFF
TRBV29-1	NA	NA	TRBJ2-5	TGCAGCGCTCGGGAGGGGGCGTTAGAGACCCAGTACTTC	CSAREGALETQYF
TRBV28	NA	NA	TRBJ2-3	TGTGCCAGCAGGGTGGGAGGTAGTGATACGCAGTATTTT	CASRVGGSDTQYF
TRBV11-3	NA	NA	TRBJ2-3	TGTGCCAGCAGCTCCTCACCCGAACAAACAGATACGCAGTATTTT	CASSSSPEQTDTQYF
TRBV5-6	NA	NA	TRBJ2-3	TGTGCCAGCAGAGCCATGACGGAGGGTACGCAGTATTTT	CASRAMTEGTQYF
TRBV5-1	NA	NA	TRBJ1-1	TGCGCCAGCAGCTTGTCAGGGTTTAACACTGAAGCTTTCTTT	CASSLSGFNTEAFF
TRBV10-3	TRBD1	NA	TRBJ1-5	TGTGCCATCAGTGGACAGGGCGACAATCAGCCCCAGCATTTT	CAISGQGDNQPQHF